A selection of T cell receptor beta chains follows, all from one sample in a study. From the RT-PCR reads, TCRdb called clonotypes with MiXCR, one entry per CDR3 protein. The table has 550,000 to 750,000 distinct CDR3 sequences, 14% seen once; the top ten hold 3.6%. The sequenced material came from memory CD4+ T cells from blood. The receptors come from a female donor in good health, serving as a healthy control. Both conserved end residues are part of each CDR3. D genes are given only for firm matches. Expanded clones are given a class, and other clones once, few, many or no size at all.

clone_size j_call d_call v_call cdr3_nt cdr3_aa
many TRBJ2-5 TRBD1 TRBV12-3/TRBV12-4 TGTGCCAGCAGTCTCACAGGGGTGGAAGAGACCCAGTACTTC CASSLTGVEETQYF
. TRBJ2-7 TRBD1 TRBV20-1 TGCAGTGCTAGAGATGCAGGGGGCGTCCTTTACTACGAGCAGTACTTC CSARDAGGVLYYEQYF
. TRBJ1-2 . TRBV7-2 TGTGCCAGCAGCTTACAGGGCTGGAATCCTAACTATGGCTACACCTTC CASSLQGWNPNYGYTF
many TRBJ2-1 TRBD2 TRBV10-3 TGTGCCATCAGTGACCCGGGACTAGCGGGGAGGGGTGAGCAGTTCTTC CAISDPGLAGRGEQFF
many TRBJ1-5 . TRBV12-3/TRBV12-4 TGTGCCAGCAGTTATAACAATCAGCCCCAGCATTTT CASSYNNQPQHF
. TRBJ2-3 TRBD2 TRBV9 TGTGCCAGCAGCGTAGTTCCTAGCGGGAGGTCAGATACGCAGTATTTT CASSVVPSGRSDTQYF
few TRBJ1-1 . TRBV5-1 TGCGCCAGCCTCACCGGGCCCACGATGAACACTGAAGCTTTCTTT CASLTGPTMNTEAFF
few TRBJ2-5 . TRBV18 TGTGCCAGCTCAACTAACCAAGAGACCCAGTACTTC CASSTNQETQYF
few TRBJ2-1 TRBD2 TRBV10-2 TGCGCCACGGAACCACGGGGACTAGCGACCTACAATGAGCAGTTCTTC CATEPRGLATYNEQFF
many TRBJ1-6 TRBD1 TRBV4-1 TGCGCCAGCAGCCAAGCCGTGCCGATTAAACCGGGACAGGGGGCGGCACTCCACTTT CASSQAVPIKPGQGAALHF
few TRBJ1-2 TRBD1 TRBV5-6 TGTGCCAGCAGCTACGGACAGGAAAACTATGGCTACACCTTC CASSYGQENYGYTF
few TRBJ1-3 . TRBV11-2 TGTGCCAGCACGACTAGTCGGTCTGGAAACACCATATATTTT CASTTSRSGNTIYF
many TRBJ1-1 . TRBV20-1 TGCAGTGCTGCCGGGATGGGGAACACTGAAGCTTTCTTT CSAAGMGNTEAFF
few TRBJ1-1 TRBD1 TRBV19 TGTGCCAGTAGTTGGGGGACAGGGATGAACACTGAAGCTTTCTTT CASSWGTGMNTEAFF
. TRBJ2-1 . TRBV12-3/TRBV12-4 TGTGCCAGCAGTTACTTGAGGGGTCGCCCCTACAATGAGCAGTTCTTC CASSYLRGRPYNEQFF
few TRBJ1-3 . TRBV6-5 TGTGCCATCAAGAGGCAGAGCTCTGGAAACACCATATATTTT CAIKRQSSGNTIYF
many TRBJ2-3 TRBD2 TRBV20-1 TGCAGTGCCACGACAGAGAGGACTAGCGGCCTCACAGATACGCAGTATTTT CSATTERTSGLTDTQYF
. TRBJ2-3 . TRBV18 TGTGCCAGCTCACCGCGTTCTGATAGCGGAGAGCAGTATTTT CASSPRSDSGEQYF
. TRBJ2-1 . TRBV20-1 TGCAGTGCTTCCAGGGGTGGCGGCCGAACCTACAATGAGCAGTTCTTC CSASRGGGRTYNEQFF
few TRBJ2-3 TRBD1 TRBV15 TGTGCCACCAGCAGAGTAAAGGGACAGCCACAGATTACGCAGTATTTT CATSRVKGQPQITQYF
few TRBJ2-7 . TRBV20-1 TGCAGTGCTAGAGGGTTGGGGGCATCTTTCTACGAGCAGTACTTC CSARGLGASFYEQYF
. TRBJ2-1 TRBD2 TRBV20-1 TGCAGTGCTAGAGATCCGCTAGCGGGGAACAATGAGCAGTTCTTC CSARDPLAGNNEQFF
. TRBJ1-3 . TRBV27 TGTGCCAGCAGTTTATCCATCTCTGGAAACACCATATATTTT CASSLSISGNTIYF
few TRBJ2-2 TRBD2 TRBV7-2 TGTGCCAGCAGCTTAGATATCGCTAGCGGGACCGGGGAGCTGTTTTTT CASSLDIASGTGELFF
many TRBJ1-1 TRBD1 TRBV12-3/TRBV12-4 TGTGCCAGCAGCCCGGGACAGATGAACACTGAAGCTTTCTTT CASSPGQMNTEAFF
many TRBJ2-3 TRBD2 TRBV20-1 TGCAGTGCTCCAGCGGGGGGCGCGACAGATACGCAGTATTTT CSAPAGGATDTQYF
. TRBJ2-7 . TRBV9 TGTGCCAGCAGCGTAGTACACCCGGGGTCCTACGAGCAGTACTTC CASSVVHPGSYEQYF